This TCR beta chain was identified during a study of blood T cell repertoires in COVID-19 (dated by TCRdb to 2019 to 2021). The study in broad terms: Samples from collaborators originated in the United States, Italy and Spain and spanned both the acute and convalescent phases of COVID-19. The repertoires were released in a freely available public database intended as a resource for research on the immune response to SARS-CoV-2. The material from the prospective study consisted of cDNA or gDNA derived from T cells, B-cell-depleted T cells, or PBMCs. The dataset comprised deeply sampled blood TCRbeta repertoires from subjects exposed to, actively infected with, or recovered from COVID-19. HLA class I and class II types, where available, came from metadata supplied by the sample provider rather than from assay-based typing. Nearly every sample came with metadata listing a de-identified subject ID, COVID-19 status, age in years and sex. The samples were drawn from the first 160 participants of the ongoing ImmuneRACE study and from 1,200 or so subjects provided by 6 global collaborators. Overall study results and their limits: How much clinical and demographic metadata was included differed by source and by participant, and the metadata was provided uncurated.

TCRbeta CDR3 regions were amplified from genomic DNA using the immunoSEQ Assay, a bias-controlled multiplex PCR. The authors processed their data as follows. Nucleated cell counts per sample were estimated from amplification of reference gene primers within the assay. Sequence reads were collapsed and filtered to measure the absolute abundance of every unique TCRbeta CDR3 rearrangement. For each sample, productive Simpson clonality was calculated as the square root of Simpson's diversity index over productive rearrangements. Not all clones reach the TCRdb copy of this immuneACCESS table, which keeps in-frame sequences only. Checked studies attribute under half of the gap to unresolved V genes and leave the rest unexplained. D and trimming come from the DNA, and the V and J calls and clone size come from that table. In this sample the table shows over 200,000 clones, approximately 90% of which occur a single time. The ten largest account for around a sixth of the sample.

At the junction V is shortened by 5 bases and J by 0 bases, with 9 bases in between. There are 14 amino acids in the CDR3, from cysteine to phenylalanine inclusive. The read is trimmed to its CDR3 DNA, 42 bases read in frame from base 1. From the germline V gene, CDR1 is MNHEY and CDR2 is SVGAGI. This clone occurred once. Its antigen is currently not known. The sample holds no much larger clone one base away, and base qualities are not on file. Participants in the prospective study were aged roughly 18 to 90 years, lived in under 30 United States geographic areas, and enrolled through a virtual design. Cohort assignment in the prospective study relied on participant-reported clinical history from a screening survey and a study questionnaire. ImmuneRACE Cohort 3 recovered participants were defined by two consecutive negative NP/OP PCR tests, healthcare professional clearance, or symptom resolution. Each participant in the prospective study had whole blood, serum and a nasopharyngeal or oropharyngeal swab collected by mobile phlebotomists. Additional blood draws and questionnaires over an approximately two-month period could optionally be provided by prospective study participants. Before DNA extraction, prospective study blood samples were shipped either frozen or at room temperature.

The TCR originated in a man aged 18-30 years who had recovered from COVID-19. Recombination connected TRBV6-5 to TRBJ2-3; D gene: possibly TRBD2, on 5 matching bases. Material for sequencing was PBMCs or T cells enriched from blood (not recorded which). The DNA sequence follows: TGTGCCAGCAGTCACGGCGGGAGCACAGATACGCAGTATTTT. Translated, this gives CASSHGGSTDTQYF.